The present entry profiles one TCR beta chain with its context. The antigen remains unidentified. Among the donors, all were healthy bone marrow donors. The data are from a study of cytomegalovirus exposure and HLA in healthy donors. Findings of the study overall: In vitro assays verified that a few CMV-associated chains recognized CMV antigens specifically. Investigators reported 150 to 200 TCR beta chains as tied to cytomegalovirus. Per a later analysis, 15,000 to 20,000 TCR beta sequences showed association with HLA alleles at 0.05 false discovery rate.

The CDR3 totals 14 residues. V gave up 6 bases and J gave up 4 bases; unmatched junction bases: 6. Germline-derived CDR1 and CDR2 are MDHEN and SYDVKM. It was with 60 Vbeta and 13 Jbeta primers that the PCR ran. Produced via immunoSEQ multiplex PCR; TCRdb's table is partial and in-frame only. The repertoire holds about 270,000 clones, with roughly two thirds as singletons. This TCR was recovered from a female donor in good health and CMV-seronegative. The sequencing input was PBMCs. The rearrangement uses TRBV28 and TRBJ2-5, with 9 bases fitting TRBD1. The CDR3, as DNA: TGTGCCAGCAGCCATACGACAGGGGGAGAGACCCAGTACTTC. It encodes CASSHTTGGETQYF.